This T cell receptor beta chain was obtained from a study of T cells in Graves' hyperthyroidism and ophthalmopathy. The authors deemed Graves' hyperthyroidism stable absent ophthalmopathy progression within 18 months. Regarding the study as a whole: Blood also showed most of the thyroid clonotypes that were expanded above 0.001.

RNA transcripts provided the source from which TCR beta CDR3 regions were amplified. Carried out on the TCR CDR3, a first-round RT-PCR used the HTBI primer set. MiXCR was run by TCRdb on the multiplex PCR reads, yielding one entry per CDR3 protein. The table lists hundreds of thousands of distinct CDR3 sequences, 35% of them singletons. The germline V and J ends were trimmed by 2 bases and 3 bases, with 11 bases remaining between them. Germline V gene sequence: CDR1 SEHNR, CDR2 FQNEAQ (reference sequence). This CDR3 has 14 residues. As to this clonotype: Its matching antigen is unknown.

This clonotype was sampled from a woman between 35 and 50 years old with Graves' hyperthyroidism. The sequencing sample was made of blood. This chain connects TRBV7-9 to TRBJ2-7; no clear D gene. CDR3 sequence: CASSLMPAGYEQYF. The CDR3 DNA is TGTGCCAGCAGCTTAATGCCCGCTGGCTACGAGCAGTACTTC.